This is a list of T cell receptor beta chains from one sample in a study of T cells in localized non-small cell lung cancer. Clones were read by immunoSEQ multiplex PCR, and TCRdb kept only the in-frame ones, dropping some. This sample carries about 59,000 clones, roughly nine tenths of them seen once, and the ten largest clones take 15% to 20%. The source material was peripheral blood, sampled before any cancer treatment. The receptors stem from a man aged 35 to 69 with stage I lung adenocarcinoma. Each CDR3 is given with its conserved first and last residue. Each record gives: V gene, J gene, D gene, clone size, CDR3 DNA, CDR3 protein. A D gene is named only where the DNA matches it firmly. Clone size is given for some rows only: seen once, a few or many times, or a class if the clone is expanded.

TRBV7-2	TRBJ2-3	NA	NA	TGTGCCAGCAGGCTGGACGGGATGGCGCAGTATTTT	CASRLDGMAQYF
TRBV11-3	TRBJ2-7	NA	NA	TGTGCCAGCAGCCAGAGGGGTTTCGGCGAGCAGTACTTC	CASSQRGFGEQYF
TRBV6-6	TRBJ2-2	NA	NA	TGTGCCAGCAGCCTCTTGGGCGGGGAGCTGTTTTTT	CASSLLGGELFF
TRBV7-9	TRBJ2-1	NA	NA	TGTGCCAGCAGCTCTAGGACGGTTAGCTCCTACAATGAGCAGTTCTTC	CASSSRTVSSYNEQFF
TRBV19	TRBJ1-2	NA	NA	TGTGCCAGTAGTATATCGGGATTGAACTATGGCTACACCTTC	CASSISGLNYGYTF
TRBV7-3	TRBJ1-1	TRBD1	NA	TGTGCCAGCAGCCCCGGGACAGGGTCTCAAGCTTTCTTT	CASSPGTGSQAFF
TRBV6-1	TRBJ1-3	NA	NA	TGTGCCAGCAGTGTGGGGCGGGGGAACTCTGGAAACACCATATATTTT	CASSVGRGNSGNTIYF
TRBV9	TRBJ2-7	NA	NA	TGTGCCAGCAGCAAGTCCGGATCATCCTACGAGCAGTACTTC	CASSKSGSSYEQYF
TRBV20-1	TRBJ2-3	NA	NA	TGCAGTGCTTCAGGGGTGGATACGCAGTATTTT	CSASGVDTQYF
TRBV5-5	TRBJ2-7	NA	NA	TGTGCCAGCAGCCGGGACACCTACGAGCAGTACTTC	CASSRDTYEQYF
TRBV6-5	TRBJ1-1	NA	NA	TGTGCCAGCAGTAGGGGGAACACTGAAGCTTTCTTT	CASSRGNTEAFF
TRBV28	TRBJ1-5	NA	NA	TGTGCCAGCAGTTTGTGGCCCTTGGAGGAGGCAGGACCCCAGCATTTT	CASSLWPLEEAGPQHF
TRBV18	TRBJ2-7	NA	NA	TGTGCCAGCTCACCACCCAGCGTCCACGAGCAGTACTTC	CASSPPSVHEQYF
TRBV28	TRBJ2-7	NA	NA	TGTGCCAGCAGTCGCCCTCACGGGTCAGGAGCCTACGAGCAGTACTTC	CASSRPHGSGAYEQYF
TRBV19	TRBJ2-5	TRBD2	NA	TGTGCCAGTAAAGAGGGACTAGTCAGAGGAGAGACCCAGTACTTC	CASKEGLVRGETQYF
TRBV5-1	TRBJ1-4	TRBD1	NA	TGCGCCAGCAGCTTCGCAGGGGGGAACCAAGAAAAACTGTTTTTT	CASSFAGGNQEKLFF
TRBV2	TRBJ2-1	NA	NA	TGTGCCAGCAGAGGGGAGAGCTCCTACAATGAGCAGTTCTTC	CASRGESSYNEQFF
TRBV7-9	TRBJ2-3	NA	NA	TGTGCCAGCAGCTTAGCGCCGATGGGCACAGATACGCAGTATTTT	CASSLAPMGTDTQYF
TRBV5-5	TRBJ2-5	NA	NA	TGTGCCAGCAGCTTTAGCCAAGAGACCCAGTACTTC	CASSFSQETQYF
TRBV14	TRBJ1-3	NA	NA	TGTGCCAGCAGCCATTCAAACACCATATATTTT	CASSHSNTIYF
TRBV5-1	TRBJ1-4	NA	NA	TGCGCCAGCAGCTTGGTCGGGAATGAAAAACTGTTTTTT	CASSLVGNEKLFF
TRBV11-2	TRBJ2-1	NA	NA	TGTGCCAGCAGCTTAGGACAGGAATCCTACAATGAGCAGTTCTTC	CASSLGQESYNEQFF
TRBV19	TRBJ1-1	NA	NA	TGTGCCAGTAGTATTTCCCTGAACACTGAAGCTTTCTTT	CASSISLNTEAFF
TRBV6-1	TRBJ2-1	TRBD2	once	TGTGCCAGCAGTGAAGCACTAGCGGCCCTTTCCTACAATGAGCAGTTCTTC	CASSEALAALSYNEQFF
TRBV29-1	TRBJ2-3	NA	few	TGCAGCGTTGCAGAGGGGTCCACTAGCACAGATACGCAGTATTTT	CSVAEGSTSTDTQYF
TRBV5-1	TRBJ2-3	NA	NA	TGCGCCAGCAGGGGGAGTCCAGATACGCAGTATTTT	CASRGSPDTQYF
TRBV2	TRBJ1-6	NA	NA	TGTGCCAGCAGTGGCAGCTATAATTCACCCCTCCACTTT	CASSGSYNSPLHF
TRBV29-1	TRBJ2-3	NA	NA	TGCAGCGTTGGGGTCAGTTCTAGCACAGATACGCAGTATTTT	CSVGVSSSTDTQYF
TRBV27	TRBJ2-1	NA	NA	TGTGCCAGCACCCCACGGGGGCCTGGGGGCAATGAGCAGTTCTTC	CASTPRGPGGNEQFF
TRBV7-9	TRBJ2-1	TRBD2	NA	TGTGCCAGCAGCTTAGTTCTAGCGGGAGGCCGATACAATGAGCAGTTCTTC	CASSLVLAGGRYNEQFF
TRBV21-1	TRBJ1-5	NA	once	TGTGCCAGCAGCAAAGTTTTAAGGGGGCGCAGGAGCAATCAGCCCCAGCATTTT	CASSKVLRGRRSNQPQHF